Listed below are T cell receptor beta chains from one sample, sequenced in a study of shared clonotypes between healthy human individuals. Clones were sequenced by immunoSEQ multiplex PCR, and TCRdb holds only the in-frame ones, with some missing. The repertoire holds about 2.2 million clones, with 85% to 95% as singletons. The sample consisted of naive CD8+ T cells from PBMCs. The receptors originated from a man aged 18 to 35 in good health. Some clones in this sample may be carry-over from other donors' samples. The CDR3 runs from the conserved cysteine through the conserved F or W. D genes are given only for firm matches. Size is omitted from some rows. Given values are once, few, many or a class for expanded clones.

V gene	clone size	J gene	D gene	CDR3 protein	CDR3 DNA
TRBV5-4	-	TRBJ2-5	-	CASSPEGLRYQETQYF	TGTGCCAGCAGCCCGGAAGGGCTCCGGTACCAAGAGACCCAGTACTTC
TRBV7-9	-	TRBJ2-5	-	CASRGRGETQYF	TGTGCCAGCCGTGGCAGGGGAGAGACCCAGTACTTC
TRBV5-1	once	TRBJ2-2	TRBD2	CASSLRLAGGPVGELFF	TGCGCCAGCAGCTTGCGACTAGCGGGAGGGCCGGTCGGGGAGCTGTTTTTT
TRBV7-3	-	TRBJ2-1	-	CASSSVHGNEQFF	TGTGCCAGCAGCTCCGTTCATGGCAATGAGCAGTTCTTC
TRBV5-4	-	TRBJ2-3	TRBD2	CASSLGTSPRDTQYF	TGTGCCAGCAGCTTGGGGACTAGCCCCCGAGATACGCAGTATTTT
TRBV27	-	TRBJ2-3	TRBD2	CASSRTSGITSTDTQYF	TGTGCCAGCAGTCGGACTAGCGGGATAACTAGCACAGATACGCAGTATTTT
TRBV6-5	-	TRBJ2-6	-	CASSYGRPGANVLTF	TGTGCCAGCAGTTATGGGAGACCTGGGGCCAACGTCCTGACTTTC
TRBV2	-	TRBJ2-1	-	CASSAGISPYNEQFF	TGTGCCAGCAGTGCCGGGATTAGCCCCTACAATGAGCAGTTCTTC
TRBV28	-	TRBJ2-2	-	CASSFPREVEGELFF	TGTGCCAGCAGTTTTCCCAGGGAGGTTGAAGGGGAGCTGTTTTTT
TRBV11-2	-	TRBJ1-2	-	CASSLGRGGGYTF	TGTGCCAGCAGCTTAGGGAGGGGTGGCGGCTACACCTTC
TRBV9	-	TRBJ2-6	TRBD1	CASSVSPYRGRANVLTF	TGTGCCAGCAGCGTCAGCCCCTACAGGGGTCGGGCCAACGTCCTGACTTTC
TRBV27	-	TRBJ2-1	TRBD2	CASSLLAGVPYNEQFF	TGTGCCAGCAGTTTATTAGCGGGAGTACCCTACAATGAGCAGTTCTTC
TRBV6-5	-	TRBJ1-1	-	CASSYRVFGTEAFF	TGTGCCAGCAGTTACCGAGTATTCGGCACTGAAGCTTTCTTT
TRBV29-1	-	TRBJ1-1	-	CSVVGSRTEAFF	TGCAGCGTCGTAGGGAGTCGCACTGAAGCTTTCTTT
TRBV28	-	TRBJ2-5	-	CASSLRKGGPQETQYF	TGTGCCAGCAGTTTACGGAAGGGGGGGCCCCAAGAGACCCAGTACTTC
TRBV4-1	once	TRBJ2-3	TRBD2	CASSQEPLAGGRDTQYF	TGCGCCAGCAGCCAAGAACCCCTAGCGGGAGGTCGAGATACGCAGTATTTT
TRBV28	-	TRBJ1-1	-	CASTLFRLNTEAFF	TGTGCCAGCACCCTCTTCAGGTTAAACACTGAAGCTTTCTTT
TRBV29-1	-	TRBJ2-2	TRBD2	CSVLSGSNTGELFF	TGCAGCGTCCTTAGCGGGTCGAACACCGGGGAGCTGTTTTTT
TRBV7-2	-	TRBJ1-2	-	CASSRQRDTLNYGYTF	TGTGCCAGCAGCCGCCAAAGGGACACTCTTAACTATGGCTACACCTTC
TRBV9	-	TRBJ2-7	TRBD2	CASSVGLAGPTGEQYF	TGTGCCAGCAGCGTGGGACTAGCGGGGCCAACCGGCGAGCAGTACTTC
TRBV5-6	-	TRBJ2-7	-	CASSLGRKGFEQYF	TGTGCCAGCAGCTTGGGCAGGAAAGGCTTCGAGCAGTACTTC
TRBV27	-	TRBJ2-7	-	CASSAGPGAEQYF	TGTGCCAGCAGTGCGGGCCCAGGGGCCGAGCAGTACTTC
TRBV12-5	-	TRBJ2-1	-	CASGPGRDNNEQFF	TGTGCTAGTGGTCCCGGGAGAGATAACAATGAGCAGTTCTTC
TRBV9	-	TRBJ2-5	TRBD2	CASSSPGGRETQYF	TGTGCCAGCAGCTCACCGGGAGGTCGGGAGACCCAGTACTTC
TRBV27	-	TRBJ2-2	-	CASSPLNTGELFF	TGTGCCAGCAGCCCTCTGAACACCGGGGAGCTGTTTTTT
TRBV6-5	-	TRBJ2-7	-	CASSYSGGSEQYF	TGTGCCAGCAGTTACTCGGGGGGCAGCGAGCAGTACTTC
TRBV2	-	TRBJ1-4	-	CASMGGENEKLFF	TGTGCCAGCATGGGGGGGGAGAATGAAAAACTGTTTTTT
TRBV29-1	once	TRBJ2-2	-	CSVGLTNTGELFF	TGCAGCGTTGGCCTAACGAACACCGGGGAGCTGTTTTTT
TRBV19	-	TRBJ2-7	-	CASRPGSSYEQYF	TGTGCCAGTCGCCCCGGGTCCTCCTACGAGCAGTACTTC
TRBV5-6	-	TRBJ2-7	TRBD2	CASSSQREWSYEQYF	TGTGCCAGCAGCTCCCAGCGGGAGTGGTCCTACGAGCAGTACTTC
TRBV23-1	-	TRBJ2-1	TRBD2	CASSQSWREDNEQFF	TGCGCCAGCAGTCAATCGTGGCGGGAGGACAATGAGCAGTTCTTC
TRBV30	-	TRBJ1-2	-	CAWRWELGGYTF	TGTGCCTGGAGGTGGGAACTTGGGGGCTACACCTTC
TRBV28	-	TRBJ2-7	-	CASRRYEQYF	TGTGCCAGCAGGCGGTACGAACAGTACTTC
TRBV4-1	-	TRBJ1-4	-	CASSQESLSEKLFF	TGCGCCAGCAGCCAAGAAAGTCTCAGCGAAAAACTGTTTTTT
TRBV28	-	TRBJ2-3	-	CASSFAVPSTDTQYF	TGTGCCAGCAGTTTCGCGGTTCCTAGCACAGATACGCAGTATTTT
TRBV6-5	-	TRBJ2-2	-	CASSPAVGGELFF	TGTGCCAGCAGTCCCGCCGTAGGCGGGGAGCTGTTTTTT
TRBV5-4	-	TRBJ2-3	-	CASSRRVTSTDTQYF	TGTGCCAGCAGTCGGCGGGTGACTAGCACAGATACGCAGTATTTT
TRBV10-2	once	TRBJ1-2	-	CATSPAVNYGYTF	TGCGCCACCTCGCCGGCAGTTAACTATGGCTACACCTTC
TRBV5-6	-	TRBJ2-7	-	CASSLRRERSRYEQYF	TGTGCCAGCAGCTTAAGGCGAGAGCGGAGCCGCTACGAGCAGTACTTC
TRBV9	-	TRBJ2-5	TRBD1	CASSPPGTGNQETQYF	TGTGCCAGCAGCCCACCCGGGACAGGGAACCAAGAGACCCAGTACTTC
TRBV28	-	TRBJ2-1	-	CASSSRKEVDYNEQFF	TGTGCCAGCAGTTCCCGCAAGGAGGTAGACTACAATGAGCAGTTCTTC
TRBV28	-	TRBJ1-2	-	CASNSRATANYGYTF	TGTGCCAGCAATTCCAGAGCGACAGCTAACTATGGCTACACCTTC
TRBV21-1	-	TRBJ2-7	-	CASSSGTGDYEQYF	TGTGCCAGCAGCAGCGGGACAGGGGATTACGAGCAGTACTTC
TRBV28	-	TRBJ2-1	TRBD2	CASSLTSYSYNEQFF	TGTGCCAGCAGCTTGACTAGCTACTCCTACAATGAGCAGTTCTTC
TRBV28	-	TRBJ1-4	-	CASSFQEKLFF	TGTGCCAGCAGTTTTCAGGAAAAACTGTTTTTT
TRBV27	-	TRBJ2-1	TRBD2	CASSPRTSGRNEQFF	TGTGCCAGCAGTCCCAGGACTAGCGGGAGAAATGAGCAGTTCTTC
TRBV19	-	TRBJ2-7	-	CASSASTGSYEQYF	TGTGCCAGTAGTGCATCGACGGGCTCCTACGAGCAGTACTTC
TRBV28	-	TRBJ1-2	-	CASTISRRFRTDGNYGYTF	TGTGCCAGCACCATATCCAGACGGTTCAGGACGGACGGAAACTATGGCTACACCTTC
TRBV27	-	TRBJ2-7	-	CASSLSGGQSYEQYF	TGTGCCAGCAGCCTAAGCGGTGGACAGTCATACGAGCAGTACTTC
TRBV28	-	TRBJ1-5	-	CASRTWRGVSQPQHF	TGTGCCAGCAGAACTTGGCGGGGGGTGAGTCAGCCCCAGCATTTT
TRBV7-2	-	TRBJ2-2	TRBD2	CASSPRTRPRGTGELFF	TGTGCCAGCAGCCCTCGGACTAGACCGCGAGGCACCGGGGAGCTGTTTTTT
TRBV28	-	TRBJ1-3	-	CASSLPGVGNTIYF	TGTGCCAGCAGTTTACCAGGAGTTGGAAACACCATATATTTT
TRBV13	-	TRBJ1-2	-	CASSQGRGVGLF	TGTGCCAGCAGCCAAGGGCGGGGGGTAGGGCTCTTC
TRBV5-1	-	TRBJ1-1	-	CASSDWGTEAFF	TGCGCCAGCAGTGACTGGGGGACTGAAGCTTTCTTT
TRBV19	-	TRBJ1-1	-	CASSLQEGNTEAFF	TGTGCCAGTAGTTTGCAAGAGGGGAACACTGAAGCTTTCTTT
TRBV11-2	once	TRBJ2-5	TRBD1	CASSLDREQETQYF	TGTGCCAGCAGCCTCGACAGGGAACAAGAGACCCAGTACTTC
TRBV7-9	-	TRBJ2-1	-	CASSFVSGNEQFF	TGTGCCAGCAGCTTTGTATCCGGGAATGAGCAGTTCTTC
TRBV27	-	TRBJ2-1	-	CASSSPGTHGNEQFF	TGTGCCAGCAGTTCCCCCGGGACACACGGCAATGAGCAGTTCTTC
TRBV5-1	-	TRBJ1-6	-	CASSTDFRQSFNSPLHF	TGCGCCAGCAGCACGGACTTTCGACAGTCCTTTAATTCACCCCTCCACTTT